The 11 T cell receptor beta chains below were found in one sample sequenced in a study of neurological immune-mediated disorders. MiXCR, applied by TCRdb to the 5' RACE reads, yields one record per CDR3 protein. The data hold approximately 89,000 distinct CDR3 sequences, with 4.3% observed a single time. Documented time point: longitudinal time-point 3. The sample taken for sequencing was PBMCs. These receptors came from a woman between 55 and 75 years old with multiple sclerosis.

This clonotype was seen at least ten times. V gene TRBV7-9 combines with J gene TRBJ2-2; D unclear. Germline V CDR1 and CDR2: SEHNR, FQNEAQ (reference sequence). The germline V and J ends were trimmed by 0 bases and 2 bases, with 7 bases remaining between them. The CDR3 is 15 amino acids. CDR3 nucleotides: TGTGCCAGCAGCTTAGCGGGAACAAACACCGGGGAGCTGTTTTTT. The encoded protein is CASSLAGTNTGELFF.

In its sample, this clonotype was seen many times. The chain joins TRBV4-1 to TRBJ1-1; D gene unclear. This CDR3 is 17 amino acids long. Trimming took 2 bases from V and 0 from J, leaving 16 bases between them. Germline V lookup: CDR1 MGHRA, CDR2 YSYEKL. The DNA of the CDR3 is TGCGCCAGCAGCCAACGGACTTTAGGAGCTATGAACACTGAAGCTTTCTTT. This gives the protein CASSQRTLGAMNTEAFF.

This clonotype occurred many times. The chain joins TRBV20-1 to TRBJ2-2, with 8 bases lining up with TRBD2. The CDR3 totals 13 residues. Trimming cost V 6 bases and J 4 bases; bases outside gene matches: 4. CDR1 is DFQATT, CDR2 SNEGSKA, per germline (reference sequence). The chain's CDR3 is CSAGLVPTGELFF. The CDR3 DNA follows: TGCAGTGCGGGACTAGTCCCCACCGGGGAGCTGTTTTTT.

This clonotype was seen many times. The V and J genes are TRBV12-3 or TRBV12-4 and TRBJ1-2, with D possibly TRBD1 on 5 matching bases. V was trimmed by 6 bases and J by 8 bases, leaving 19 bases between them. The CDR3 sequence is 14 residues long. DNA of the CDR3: TGTGCCAGCAGCAAGGGACCTGCTTCAACGGGCTACACCTTC. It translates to CASSKGPASTGYTF.

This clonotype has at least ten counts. The CDR3 sequence is CASRTSGGNQETQYF. The CDR3 DNA is TGTGCCAGCAGGACTAGCGGGGGGAATCAAGAGACCCAGTACTTC. The chain combines TRBV6-5 with TRBJ2-5, with 13 bases lining up with TRBD2. CDR1 is MNHEY, CDR2 SVGAGI, per germline. This CDR3 has 15 amino acids. J gave up 2 bases and V 6 bases, and 3 bases lay outside the gene matches.

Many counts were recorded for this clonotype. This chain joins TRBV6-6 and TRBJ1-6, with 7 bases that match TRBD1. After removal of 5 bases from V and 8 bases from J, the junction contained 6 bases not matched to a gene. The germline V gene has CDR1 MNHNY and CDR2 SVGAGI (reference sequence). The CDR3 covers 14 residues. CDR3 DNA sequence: TGTGCCAGCAGTGACAGGGTTTACGATTCACCCCTCCACTTT. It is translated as CASSDRVYDSPLHF.

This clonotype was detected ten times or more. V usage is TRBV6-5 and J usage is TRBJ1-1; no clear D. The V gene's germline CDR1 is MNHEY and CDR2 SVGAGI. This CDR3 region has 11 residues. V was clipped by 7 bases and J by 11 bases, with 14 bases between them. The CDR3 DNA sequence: TGTGCCAGCACCTCTGGGCGATGGGCTTTCTTT. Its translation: CASTSGRWAFF.

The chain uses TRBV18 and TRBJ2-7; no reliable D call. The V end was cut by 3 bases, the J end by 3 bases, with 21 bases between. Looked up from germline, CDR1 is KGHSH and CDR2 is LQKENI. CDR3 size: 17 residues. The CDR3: CASSPLGEQHRNYEQYF. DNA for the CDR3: TGTGCCAGCTCACCTTTAGGCGAACAACACCGAAACTACGAGCAGTACTTC.

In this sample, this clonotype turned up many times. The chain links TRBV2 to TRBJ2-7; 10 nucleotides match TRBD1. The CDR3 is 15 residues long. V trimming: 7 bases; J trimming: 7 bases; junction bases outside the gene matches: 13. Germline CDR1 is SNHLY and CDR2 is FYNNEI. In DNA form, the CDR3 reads TGTGCCAGCACCGCGTCCGGGACAGGGGTAGGGGAGCAGTACTTC. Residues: CASTASGTGVGEQYF.

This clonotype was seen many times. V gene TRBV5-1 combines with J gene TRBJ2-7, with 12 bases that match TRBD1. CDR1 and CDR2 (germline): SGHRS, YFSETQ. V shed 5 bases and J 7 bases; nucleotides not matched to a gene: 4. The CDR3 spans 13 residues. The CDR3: CASSWDRGREQYF. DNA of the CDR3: TGCGCCAGCAGTTGGGACAGGGGGCGTGAGCAGTACTTC.

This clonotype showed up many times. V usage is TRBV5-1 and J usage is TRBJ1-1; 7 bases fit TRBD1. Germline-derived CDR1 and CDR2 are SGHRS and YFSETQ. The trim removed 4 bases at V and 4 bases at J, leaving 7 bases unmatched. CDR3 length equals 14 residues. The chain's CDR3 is CASSGTGASTEAFF. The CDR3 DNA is TGCGCCAGCAGCGGAACAGGGGCGAGCACTGAAGCTTTCTTT.